This T cell receptor (beta chain) was identified in a study of glioma-infiltrating T cells. Overall study: WHO grade II oligodendrogliomas or astrocytomas, plus non-recurrent WHO grade IV glioblastomas, were sampled. Around 1 million peripheral T cells were targeted at about 4.5- to 11-fold coverage.

This clonotype came up a few times. Amplification of TCR alpha and beta CDR3 regions from RNA used iRepertoire nested multiplex PCR. Input was roughly 85-450 ng of tissue mRNA or PBMC total RNA. Each CDR3 protein is one row after TCRdb ran MiXCR on the multiplex PCR reads. The profile covers more than 350,000 distinct CDR3 sequences, with about 40% appearing a single time and around 12% taken by the ten largest. The CDR3 is 13 amino acids. V was cut by 3 bases and J by 1 base, with 9 bases left in between. Germline loops: CDR1 SQVTM, CDR2 ANQGSEA. V gene TRBV29-1 combines with J gene TRBJ1-1, with D tentatively TRBD1 (5 bases). The sequence came from a human donor with low-grade glioma or glioblastoma, undergoing nonglioma brain surgery, or in good health (not recorded which). Sequences were obtained from glioma tissue, nonneoplastic brain tissue, or PBMCs (not recorded which). CDR3 DNA: TGCAGCGTTGATCAGGGAAGGAACACTGAAGCTTTCTTT. This sequence encodes CSVDQGRNTEAFF.